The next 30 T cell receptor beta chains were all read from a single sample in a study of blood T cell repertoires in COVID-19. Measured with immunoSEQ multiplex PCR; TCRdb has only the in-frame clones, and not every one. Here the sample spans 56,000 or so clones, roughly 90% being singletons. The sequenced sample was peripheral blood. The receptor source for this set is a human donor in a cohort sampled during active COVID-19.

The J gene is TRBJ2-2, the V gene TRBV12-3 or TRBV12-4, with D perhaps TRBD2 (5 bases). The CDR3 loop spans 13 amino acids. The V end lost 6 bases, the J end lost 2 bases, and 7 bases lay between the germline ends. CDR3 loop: CASSRTNTGELFF. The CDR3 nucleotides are TGTGCCAGCAGCCGGACTAACACCGGGGAGCTGTTTTTT.

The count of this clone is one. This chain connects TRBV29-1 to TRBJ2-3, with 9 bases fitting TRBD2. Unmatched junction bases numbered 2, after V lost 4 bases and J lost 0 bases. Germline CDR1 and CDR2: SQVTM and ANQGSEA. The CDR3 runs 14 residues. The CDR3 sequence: CSVAAGGSTDTQYF. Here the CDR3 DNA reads TGCAGCGTTGCTGCGGGGGGGAGCACAGATACGCAGTATTTT.

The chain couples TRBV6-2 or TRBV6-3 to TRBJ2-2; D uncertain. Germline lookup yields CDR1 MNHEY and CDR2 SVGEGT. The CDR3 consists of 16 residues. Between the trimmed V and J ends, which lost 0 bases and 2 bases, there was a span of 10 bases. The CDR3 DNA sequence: TGTGCCAGCAGTTACTCCACCACTACAAACACCGGGGAGCTGTTTTTT. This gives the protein CASSYSTTTNTGELFF.

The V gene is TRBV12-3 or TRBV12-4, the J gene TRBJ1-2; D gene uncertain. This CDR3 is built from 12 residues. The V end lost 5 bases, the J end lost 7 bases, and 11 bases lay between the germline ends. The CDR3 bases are TGTGCCAGCAGTATAACTCGTTTTGGCTACACCTTC. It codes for CASSITRFGYTF.

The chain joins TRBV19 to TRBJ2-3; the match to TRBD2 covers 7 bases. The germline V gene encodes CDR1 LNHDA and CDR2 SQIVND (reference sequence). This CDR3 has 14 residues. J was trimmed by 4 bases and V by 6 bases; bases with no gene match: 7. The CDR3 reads CASSPGAGADTQYF. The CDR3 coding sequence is TGTGCCAGTAGCCCCGGGGCGGGGGCAGATACGCAGTATTTT.

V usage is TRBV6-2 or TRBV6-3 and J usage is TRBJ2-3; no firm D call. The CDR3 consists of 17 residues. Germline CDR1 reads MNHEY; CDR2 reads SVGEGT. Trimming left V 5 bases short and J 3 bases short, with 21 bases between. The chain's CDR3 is CASSPGRVPSGTDTQYF. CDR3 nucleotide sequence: TGTGCCAGCAGTCCGGGTCGAGTCCCGAGTGGGACAGATACGCAGTATTTT.

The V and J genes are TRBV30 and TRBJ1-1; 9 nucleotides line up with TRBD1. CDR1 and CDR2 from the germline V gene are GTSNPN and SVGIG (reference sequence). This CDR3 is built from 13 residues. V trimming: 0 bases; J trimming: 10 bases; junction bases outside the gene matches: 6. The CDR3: CAWSVLQGAAAFF. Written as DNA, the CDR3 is TGTGCCTGGAGTGTACTACAGGGGGCTGCAGCTTTCTTT. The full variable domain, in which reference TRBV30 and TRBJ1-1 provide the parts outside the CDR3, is SQTIHQWPATLVQPVGSPLSLECTVEGTSNPNLYWYRQAAGRGLQLLFYSVGIGQISSEVPQNLSASRPQDRQFILSSKKLLLSDSGFYLCAWSVLQGAAAFFGQGTRLTVV.

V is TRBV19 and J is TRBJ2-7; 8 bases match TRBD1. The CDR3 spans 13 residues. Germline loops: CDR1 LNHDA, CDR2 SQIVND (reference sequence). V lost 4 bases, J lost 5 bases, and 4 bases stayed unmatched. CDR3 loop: CASSTGQGHEQYF. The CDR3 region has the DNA TGTGCCAGTAGTACAGGACAGGGCCACGAGCAGTACTTC.

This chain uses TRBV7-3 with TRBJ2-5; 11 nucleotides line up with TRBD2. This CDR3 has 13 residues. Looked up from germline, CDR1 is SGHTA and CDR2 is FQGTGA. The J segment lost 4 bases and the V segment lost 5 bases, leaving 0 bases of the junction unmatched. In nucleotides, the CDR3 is TGTGCCAGCAGCCTAGCGGGGGGAGAGACCCAGTACTTC. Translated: CASSLAGGETQYF.

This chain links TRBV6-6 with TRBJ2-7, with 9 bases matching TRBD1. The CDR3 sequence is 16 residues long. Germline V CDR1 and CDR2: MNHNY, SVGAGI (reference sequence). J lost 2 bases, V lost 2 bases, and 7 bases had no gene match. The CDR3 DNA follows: TGTGCCAGCAGTTACCGAAGACAGGGGGTTGCCTACGAGCAGTACTTC. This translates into CASSYRRQGVAYEQYF.

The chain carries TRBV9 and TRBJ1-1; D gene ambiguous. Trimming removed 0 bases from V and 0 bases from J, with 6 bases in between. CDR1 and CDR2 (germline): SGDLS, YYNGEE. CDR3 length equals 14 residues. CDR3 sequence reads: CASSVGVMNTEAFF. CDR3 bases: TGTGCCAGCAGCGTAGGAGTTATGAACACTGAAGCTTTCTTT. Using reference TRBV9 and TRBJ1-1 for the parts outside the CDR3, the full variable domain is DSGVTQTPKHLITATGQRVTLRCSPRSGDLSVYWYQQSLDQGLQFLIQYYNGEERAKGNILERFSAQQFPDLHSELNLSSLELGDSALYFCASSVGVMNTEAFFGQGTRLTVV.

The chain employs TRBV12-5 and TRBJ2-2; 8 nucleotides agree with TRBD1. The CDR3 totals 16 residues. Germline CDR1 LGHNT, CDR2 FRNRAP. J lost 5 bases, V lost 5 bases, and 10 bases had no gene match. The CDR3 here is CASGPDRVLGTGELFF. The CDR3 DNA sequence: TGTGCTAGTGGTCCGGACAGGGTATTAGGAACCGGGGAGCTGTTTTTT.

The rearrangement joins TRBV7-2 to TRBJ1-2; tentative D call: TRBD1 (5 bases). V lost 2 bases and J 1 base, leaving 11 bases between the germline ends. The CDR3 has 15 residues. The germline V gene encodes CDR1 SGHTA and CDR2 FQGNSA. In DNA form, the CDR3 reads TGTGCCAGCAGCTTAATGACAGAATATAACTATGGCTACACCTTC. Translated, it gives CASSLMTEYNYGYTF.

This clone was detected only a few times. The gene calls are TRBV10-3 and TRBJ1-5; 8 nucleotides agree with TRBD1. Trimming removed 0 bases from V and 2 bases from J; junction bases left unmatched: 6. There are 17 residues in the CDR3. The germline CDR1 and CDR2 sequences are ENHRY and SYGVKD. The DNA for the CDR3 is TGTGCCATCAGTGAGTCGACAGGGGTGATCGGCAATCAGCCCCAGCATTTT. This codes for CAISESTGVIGNQPQHF.

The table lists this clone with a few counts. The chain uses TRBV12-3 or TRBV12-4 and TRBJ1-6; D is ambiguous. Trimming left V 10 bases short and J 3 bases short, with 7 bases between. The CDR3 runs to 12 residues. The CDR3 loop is CATGDYNSPLHF. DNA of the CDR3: TGTGCCACCGGGGACTATAATTCACCCCTCCACTTT.

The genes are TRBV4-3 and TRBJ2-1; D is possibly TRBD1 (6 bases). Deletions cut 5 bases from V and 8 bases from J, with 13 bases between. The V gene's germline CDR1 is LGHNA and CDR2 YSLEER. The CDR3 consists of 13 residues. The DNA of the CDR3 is TGCGCCAGCAGCTACACAGGGATGGATGAGCAGTTCTTC. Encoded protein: CASSYTGMDEQFF.

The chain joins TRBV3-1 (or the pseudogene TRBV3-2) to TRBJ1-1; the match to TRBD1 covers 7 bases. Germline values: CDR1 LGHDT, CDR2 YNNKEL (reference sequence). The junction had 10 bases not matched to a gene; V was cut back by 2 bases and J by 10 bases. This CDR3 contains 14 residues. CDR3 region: CASSQRRDSGGAFF. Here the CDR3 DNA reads TGTGCCAGCAGCCAACGCCGGGACAGCGGGGGAGCTTTCTTT.

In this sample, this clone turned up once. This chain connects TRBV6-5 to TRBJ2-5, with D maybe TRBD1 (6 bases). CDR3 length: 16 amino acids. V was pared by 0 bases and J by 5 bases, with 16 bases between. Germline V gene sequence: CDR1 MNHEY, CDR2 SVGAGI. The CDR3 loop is CASSYSGAVGGETQYF. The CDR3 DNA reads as TGTGCCAGCAGTTACTCGGGGGCCGTCGGTGGGGAGACCCAGTACTTC.

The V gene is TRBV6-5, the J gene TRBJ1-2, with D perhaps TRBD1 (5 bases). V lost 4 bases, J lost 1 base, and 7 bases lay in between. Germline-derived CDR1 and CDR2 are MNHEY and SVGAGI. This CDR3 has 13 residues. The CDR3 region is CASSLTVNYGYTF. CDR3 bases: TGTGCCAGCAGTTTGACAGTTAACTATGGCTACACCTTC.

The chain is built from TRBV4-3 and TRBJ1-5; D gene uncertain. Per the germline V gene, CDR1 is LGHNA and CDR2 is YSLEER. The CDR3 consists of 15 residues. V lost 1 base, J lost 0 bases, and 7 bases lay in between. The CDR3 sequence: CASSQVADSNQPQHF. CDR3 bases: TGCGCCAGCAGCCAAGTAGCAGATAGCAATCAGCCCCAGCATTTT.

CDR3 nucleotides: TGTGCCTGGAGTGTACGGGGGACAGGTATCCAGCCCCAGCATTTT. This translates into CAWSVRGTGIQPQHF. The chain joins TRBV30 to TRBJ1-5; 8 bases match TRBD1. CDR1 and CDR2 from the germline V gene are GTSNPN and SVGIG (reference sequence). The CDR3 sequence is 15 residues long. The junction had 8 bases not matched to a gene; V was cut back by 0 bases and J by 7 bases.

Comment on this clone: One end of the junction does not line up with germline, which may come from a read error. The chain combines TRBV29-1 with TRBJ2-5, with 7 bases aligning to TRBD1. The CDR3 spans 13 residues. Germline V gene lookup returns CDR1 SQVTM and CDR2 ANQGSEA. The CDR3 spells CSVEDRVEETQYF. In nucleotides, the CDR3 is TGCAGCGTCGAAGACAGGGTGGAAGAGACCCAGTACTTC.

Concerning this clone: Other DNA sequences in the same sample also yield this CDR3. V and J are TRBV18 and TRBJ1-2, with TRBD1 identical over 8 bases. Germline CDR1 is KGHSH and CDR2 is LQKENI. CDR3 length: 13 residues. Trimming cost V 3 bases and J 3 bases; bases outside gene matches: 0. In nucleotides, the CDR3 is TGTGCCAGCTCACCGGACAGGGACTATGGCTACACCTTC. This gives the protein CASSPDRDYGYTF. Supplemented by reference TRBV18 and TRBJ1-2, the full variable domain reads NAGVMQNPRHLVRRRGQEARLRCSPMKGHSHVYWYRQLPEEGLKFMVYLQKENIIDESGMPKERFSAEFPKEGPSILRIQQVVRGDSAAYFCASSPDRDYGYTFGSGTRLTVV.

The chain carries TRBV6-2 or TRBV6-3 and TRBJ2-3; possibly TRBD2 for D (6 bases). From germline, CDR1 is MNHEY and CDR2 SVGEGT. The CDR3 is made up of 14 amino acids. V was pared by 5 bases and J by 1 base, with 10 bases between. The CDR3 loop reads CASSDGGGTDTQYF. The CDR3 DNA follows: TGTGCCAGCAGTGACGGCGGGGGCACAGATACGCAGTATTTT.

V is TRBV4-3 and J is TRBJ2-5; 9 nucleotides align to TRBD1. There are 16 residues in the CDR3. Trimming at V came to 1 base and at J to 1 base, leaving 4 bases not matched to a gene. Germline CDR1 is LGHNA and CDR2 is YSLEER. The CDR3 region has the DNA TGCGCCAGCAGCCAAGTCCTGGGACAGGGCCAAGAGACCCAGTACTTC. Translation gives CASSQVLGQGQETQYF.

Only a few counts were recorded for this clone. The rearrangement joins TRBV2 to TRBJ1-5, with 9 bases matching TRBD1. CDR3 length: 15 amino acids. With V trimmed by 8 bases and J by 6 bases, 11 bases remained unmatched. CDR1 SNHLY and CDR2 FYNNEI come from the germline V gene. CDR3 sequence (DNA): TGTGCCAGCGACAGGACAGGGGCCCAGGGTCAGCCCCAGCATTTT. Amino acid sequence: CASDRTGAQGQPQHF.

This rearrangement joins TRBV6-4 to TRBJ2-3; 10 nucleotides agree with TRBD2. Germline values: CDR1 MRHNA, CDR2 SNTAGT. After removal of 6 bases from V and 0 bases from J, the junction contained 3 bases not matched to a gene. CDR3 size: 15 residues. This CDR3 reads CASSASGGSTDTQYF. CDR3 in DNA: TGTGCCAGCAGCGCTAGCGGGGGCAGCACAGATACGCAGTATTTT.

CDR3 nucleotides: TGTGCCAGTAGTACTCGACAGGGTACGGAAACTGAAGCTTTCTTT. Its translation: CASSTRQGTETEAFF. This chain uses TRBV19 with TRBJ1-1, with 7 bases that match TRBD1. Germline V gene lookup returns CDR1 LNHDA and CDR2 SQIVND (reference sequence). CDR3 length equals 15 residues. V shed 4 bases and J 5 bases; nucleotides not matched to a gene: 10.

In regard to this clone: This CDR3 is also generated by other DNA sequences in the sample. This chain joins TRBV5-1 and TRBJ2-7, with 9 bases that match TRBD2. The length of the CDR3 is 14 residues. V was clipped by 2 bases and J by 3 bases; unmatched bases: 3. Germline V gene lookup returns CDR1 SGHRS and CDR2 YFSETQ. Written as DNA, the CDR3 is TGCGCCAGCAGCTTAGGAGCGGGGGGCTACGAGCAGTACTTC. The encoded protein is CASSLGAGGYEQYF.

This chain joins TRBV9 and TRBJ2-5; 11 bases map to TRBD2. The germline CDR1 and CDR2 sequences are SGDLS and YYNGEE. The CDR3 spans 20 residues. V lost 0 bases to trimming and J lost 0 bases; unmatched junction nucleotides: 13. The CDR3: CASSVGHSSGGAGYQETQYF. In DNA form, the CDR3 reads TGTGCCAGCAGCGTAGGGCACAGTAGCGGGGGGGCCGGTTACCAAGAGACCCAGTACTTC.